The clone carrying this T cell receptor (beta chain) was found once. The CDR3 runs 15 residues. Per germline, CDR1 SGHTA and CDR2 FQGNSA. The germline V and J ends were trimmed by 5 bases and 6 bases, with 17 bases remaining between them. The sample belongs to a study of CD8 T cells in Susac syndrome. TCR beta was sequenced from blood CD8+ and CD4+ T cells. Random hexamers primed reverse transcription of roughly 0.5 to 1 ug RNA. The amplification used immunoSEQ multiplex PCR on TCR beta CDR3; it spanned 54 Vbeta and 13 Jbeta. TCRdb reprocessed the immunoSEQ multiplex PCR reads via MiXCR and lists one record per CDR3 protein. Of around 110,000 distinct CDR3 sequences in the sample, roughly 95% were seen once.

The clonotype comes from a human donor with Susac syndrome. This chain joins TRBV7-2 and TRBJ1-5, with D possibly being TRBD1 (5 bases). Sequencing was performed on CD4+ T cells from PBMCs. CDR3 DNA: TGTGCCAGCAGCCTGGGGGAGGGTCACGGTCAGCCCCAGCATTTT. Its protein product is CASSLGEGHGQPQHF.